These 10 T cell receptor beta chains were all obtained from the same sample, sequenced in a study of blood T cell repertoires in COVID-19. The data were produced by immunoSEQ multiplex PCR, yet TCRdb's version contains in-frame clones alone and is incomplete. The sample gives around 270,000 clones, about 89% of which show up once; roughly 5% is in the top ten. Sequencing was performed on peripheral blood. These receptors all stem from a man aged 40-50 years with acute or convalescent COVID-19.

V and J are TRBV6-5 and TRBJ1-2; TRBD1 might be the D (6 bases). Trimming removed 0 bases from V and 8 bases from J, with 19 bases in between. Germline CDR1 is MNHEY and CDR2 is SVGAGI. The CDR3 has 16 residues. Here the CDR3 reads CASSYSYRALQGGYTF. As DNA, the CDR3 is TGTGCCAGCAGTTACTCGTACAGGGCCCTTCAAGGCGGCTACACCTTC.

This chain uses TRBV5-1 with TRBJ2-1, with TRBD2 matching over 8 bases. Germline V gives CDR1 SGHRS, CDR2 YFSETQ. The trim removed 2 bases at V and 1 base at J, leaving 2 bases unmatched. The CDR3 runs to 15 residues. CDR3 DNA sequence: TGCGCCAGCAGCTTACTAGCGGAATCCTACAATGAGCAGTTCTTC. Translating it yields CASSLLAESYNEQFF.

The gene calls are TRBV7-6 and TRBJ2-7, with 11 bases fitting TRBD1. Germline V gene data show CDR1 as SGHVS and CDR2 as FNYEAQ. The CDR3 runs to 14 residues. Unmatched junction bases numbered 3, after V lost 3 bases and J lost 5 bases. CDR3 residues: CASSFGTGGDEQYF. The DNA for the CDR3 is TGTGCCAGCAGCTTCGGGACAGGGGGAGACGAGCAGTACTTC. Combining the CDR3 with reference TRBV7-6 and TRBJ2-7 gives the whole variable domain GAGVSQSPRYKVTKRGQDVALRCDPISGHVSLYWYRQALGQGPEFLTYFNYEAQQDKSGLPNDRFSAERPEGSISTLTIQRTEQRDSAMYRCASSFGTGGDEQYFGPGTRLTVT.

This clone was counted between two and nine times. CDR3 residues: CSVSPRDRMWAFF. The CDR3 region has the DNA TGCAGCGTCTCCCCCCGGGACAGAATGTGGGCTTTCTTT. The rearrangement links TRBV29-1 to TRBJ1-1; 7 bases map to TRBD1. The CDR3 is made up of 13 amino acids. Germline loops: CDR1 SQVTM, CDR2 ANQGSEA. V lost 6 bases, J lost 11 bases, and 15 bases stayed unmatched. Drawing the rest from reference TRBV29-1 and TRBJ1-1, the complete variable domain is SAVISQKPSRDICQRGTSLTIQCQVDSQVTMMFWYRQQPGQSLTLIATANQGSEATYESGFVIDKFPISRPNLTFSTLTVSNMSPEDSSIYLCSVSPRDRMWAFFGQGTRLTVV.

The chain employs TRBV2 and TRBJ1-1, with D possibly being TRBD1 (5 bases). Trimming shortened V by 7 bases and J by 0 bases, and 12 bases separated the two germline ends. Germline CDR1 and CDR2: SNHLY and FYNNEI. There are 14 residues in the CDR3. The CDR3 DNA sequence: TGTGCCAGCACTGGACACGCAATGAACACTGAAGCTTTCTTT. It codes for CASTGHAMNTEAFF.

This clone showed up just once. The chain has TRBV5-5 and TRBJ1-1; no clear D. Germline CDR1 SGHKS, CDR2 YYEKEE (reference sequence). Trimming cost V 0 bases and J 0 bases, with 3 bases left between them. The CDR3 spans 13 residues. This CDR3 is CASSLALNTEAFF. CDR3 DNA sequence: TGTGCCAGCAGCTTGGCTCTGAACACTGAAGCTTTCTTT.

This clone was seen once. The CDR3 loop reads CASSQDFSSPQHF. Written as DNA, the CDR3 is TGTGCCAGCAGCCAAGATTTTTCGTCGCCCCAGCATTTT. This chain links TRBV3-1 (or the pseudogene TRBV3-2) with TRBJ1-5; D remains ambiguous. CDR1 is LGHDT and CDR2 is YNNKEL in the germline V gene (reference sequence). Trimming pared 0 bases from V and 9 bases from J, leaving 9 bases between. CDR3 length: 13 amino acids.

The V gene is TRBV3-1 (or the pseudogene TRBV3-2), the J gene TRBJ1-5; D unclear. Looked up from germline, CDR1 is LGHDT and CDR2 is YNNKEL (reference sequence). The CDR3 has 15 amino acids. The V and J ends lost 4 bases and 3 bases respectively, with 13 bases between them. In nucleotides, the CDR3 is TGTGCCAGCAGCCGGGTGATGGGCCCCAATCAGCCCCAGCATTTT. Protein product: CASSRVMGPNQPQHF.

The chain couples TRBV11-1 to TRBJ1-1, with 9 bases identical to TRBD1. J was trimmed by 1 base and V by 4 bases; bases with no gene match: 7. This CDR3 is 16 amino acids long. Germline lookup yields CDR1 SGHAT and CDR2 FQDESV (reference sequence). The CDR3 protein is CASSSGTGTSNTEAFF. The CDR3 DNA reads TGTGCCAGCAGCTCCGGGACAGGGACCTCGAACACTGAAGCTTTCTTT.

The genes are TRBV6-6 and TRBJ2-3, with 9 bases fitting TRBD2. The germline CDR1 and CDR2 sequences are MNHNY and SVGAGI (reference sequence). This CDR3 has 16 amino acids. The V and J ends lost 6 bases and 0 bases, in that order; junction bases with no gene match: 7. DNA of the CDR3: TGTGCCAGCAGGAGGCAAGCGGGGGGAAGCACAGATACGCAGTATTTT. Translated, it gives CASRRQAGGSTDTQYF.